A single sample gave rise to the 26 T cell receptor beta chains below, sequenced in a study of T cell clusters in autoimmune cytopenias. Some 40,000 genome equivalents of blood DNA were amplified for TRB. TRB was amplified by touch-down multiplex PCR, primer pools A and B combined. Reprocessing the multiplex PCR reads, TCRdb reports a single entry for every CDR3 protein and omits DNA. Its listing shows 3,000 to 5,000 distinct CDR3 sequences. Separately, the same data were catalogued under a study of T cell repertoires in aging, cancer and after chemotherapy.

Sequenced sample: peripheral blood. The origin of the receptors is a human donor in good health.

This clonotype shows up as medium-sized by frequency. The rearrangement links TRBV12-3 or TRBV12-4 to TRBJ2-1; lacking DNA, the TRBD2 call made by TCRdb goes unchecked. There are 22 residues in the CDR3. This CDR3 reads CASSFRTAIPGLAGGRVDEQFF.

The V call is TRBV6-1, the J call TRBJ1-1. This CDR3 has 14 amino acids. Per the germline V gene, CDR1 is MNHNS and CDR2 is SASEGT. CDR3 amino acids: CASTIWVGNTEAFF.

The CDR3 region is CATSRGFRGIGVDNEQYF. The chain carries TRBV15 and TRBJ2-7. Per the germline V gene, CDR1 is LNHNV and CDR2 is YYDKDF (reference sequence). This CDR3 is 18 amino acids long. Full variable domain (missing parts from reference TRBV15 and TRBJ2-7): DAMVIQNPRYQVTQFGKPVTLSCSQTLNHNVMYWYQQKSSQAPKLLFHYYDKDFNNEADTPDNFQSRRPNTSFCFLDIRSPGLGDTAMYLCATSRGFRGIGVDNEQYFGPGTRLTVT.

This clonotype is deemed medium-sized by its frequency. V usage is TRBV5-5 and J usage is TRBJ2-7; TCRdb's D call, TRBD1, is unchecked because there is no DNA. In germline, CDR1 is SGHKS, CDR2 YYEKEE (reference sequence). This CDR3 region has 15 residues. The CDR3 reads CASSLRQGAGYEQYF.

This chain joins TRBV12-3 or TRBV12-4 and TRBJ1-5. This CDR3 contains 13 residues. CDR3 sequence reads: CASSGQSNQPQHF.

This chain uses TRBV27 with TRBJ2-1; TCRdb reports TRBD1, a call that lacks DNA to check it against. This CDR3 comprises 22 residues. Germline V lookup: CDR1 MNHEY, CDR2 SMNVEV (reference sequence). The chain's CDR3 is CASSLGGRGLILPPFSYNEQFF.

This clonotype is identified as medium-sized from frequency. The chain uses TRBV6-5 and TRBJ2-7. Germline CDR1 is MNHEY and CDR2 is SVGAGI. The CDR3 totals 16 residues. CDR3 sequence: CASSYSISSFLYEQYF.

The chain links TRBV4-3 to TRBJ2-7; TCRdb's assignment of TRBD1 cannot be checked, as there is no DNA. CDR1 is LGHNA and CDR2 is YSLEER in the germline V gene. The CDR3 runs 12 residues. The CDR3 is CASSQDRGLVYF.

This clonotype shows up as medium-sized by frequency. The chain has TRBV19 and TRBJ2-1; TCRdb proposes TRBD2, but this gene call is untestable without DNA. This CDR3 has 20 residues. In germline, CDR1 is LNHDA, CDR2 SQIVND (reference sequence). This CDR3 is CASSRHIQRGGQSSYNEQFF.

The chain employs TRBV5-5 and TRBJ1-1; the D call of TRBD1 rests on TCRdb alone, since no DNA is present to check it. CDR3 size: 13 residues. CDR1 and CDR2 (germline): SGHKS, YYEKEE (reference sequence). This CDR3 reads CASSLVEGAEAFF. Based on the CDR3 plus reference TRBV5-5 and TRBJ1-1, the full variable domain is DAGVTQSPTHLIKTRGQQVTLRCSPISGHKSVSWYQQVLGQGPQFIFQYYEKEERGRGNFPDRFSARQFPNYSSELNVNALLLGDSALYLCASSLVEGAEAFFGQGTRLTVV.

The genes are TRBV7-9 and TRBJ1-6; with no DNA, the TCRdb D assignment of TRBD1 cannot be verified. The CDR3 runs to 14 residues. Germline V gives CDR1 SEHNR, CDR2 FQNEAQ (reference sequence). This chain's CDR3 is CASSRAEGQGTLHF.

This clonotype is labeled medium-sized based on frequency. V usage is TRBV7-2 and J usage is TRBJ1-2; TCRdb proposes TRBD1, but this gene call is untestable without DNA. CDR3 length equals 14 residues. Germline CDR1 SGHTA, CDR2 FQGNSA. This CDR3 is CASSAGQAKYGYTF.

The chain is built from TRBV20-1 and TRBJ1-6; the TCRdb call, TRBD1, lacks DNA for checking. Germline V gene lookup returns CDR1 DFQATT and CDR2 SNEGSKA (reference sequence). The CDR3 is 13 amino acids. CDR3 sequence: CSARRGRDSPLHF.

This clonotype is classed as medium-sized by frequency. The chain carries TRBV6-1 and TRBJ1-2; the D call from TCRdb, TRBD1, cannot be confirmed without DNA. This CDR3 spans 18 amino acids. The germline CDR1 and CDR2 sequences are MNHNS and SASEGT. CDR3 in amino acids: CASSDPWGGHRANYGYTF.

This rearrangement joins TRBV18 to TRBJ2-5; TCRdb gives TRBD1 as the D gene, but with no DNA this cannot be confirmed. This CDR3 spans 15 amino acids. Per germline, CDR1 KGHSH and CDR2 LQKENI. The CDR3 loop reads CASSPDRGRIETQYF.

The V and J genes are TRBV5-6 and TRBJ1-5. CDR1 SGHDT and CDR2 YYEEEE come from the germline V gene. The CDR3 has 15 amino acids. The CDR3: CASSLAQTSNQPQHF.

The chain combines TRBV7-2 with TRBJ1-4; the TRBD1 assignment by TCRdb is unverifiable without DNA. The CDR3 totals 14 residues. Germline CDR1 is SGHTA and CDR2 is FQGNSA. The CDR3 region is CASSLAGGGKKLFF.

This chain uses TRBV5-4 with TRBJ2-7; TCRdb's D call, TRBD1, is unchecked because there is no DNA. Germline V lookup: CDR1 SGHNT, CDR2 YYREEE (reference sequence). This CDR3 comprises 19 residues. The CDR3 protein is CASSKYTGTPAGWAYEQYF.

Frequency places this clonotype as medium-sized. This chain uses TRBV30 with TRBJ1-5; there is no DNA to check the TCRdb D call of TRBD1. Germline V gene lookup returns CDR1 GTSNPN and CDR2 SVGIG (reference sequence). The CDR3 runs 14 residues. The CDR3 loop is CAWSPQQGRQPQHF.

Frequency places this clonotype as medium-sized. V gene TRBV19 combines with J gene TRBJ1-6; TCRdb's D call of TRBD1 is untestable without DNA. This CDR3 is built from 14 residues. From germline, CDR1 is LNHDA and CDR2 SQIVND (reference sequence). CDR3: CASTTAGVGSPLHF.

In terms of frequency, this clonotype is medium-sized. This chain connects TRBV19 to TRBJ1-1; TCRdb calls TRBD1, which cannot be checked without DNA. Germline CDR1 LNHDA, CDR2 SQIVND (reference sequence). The CDR3 runs to 15 residues. This CDR3 is CASSIIRGTGREAFF.

This chain links TRBV18 with TRBJ1-5; TCRdb's D call of TRBD1 is untestable without DNA. Germline-derived CDR1 and CDR2 are KGHSH and LQKENI. The CDR3 spans 16 residues. The CDR3 sequence: CASSLGTGRINQPQHF.

The rearrangement uses TRBV19 and TRBJ1-5. Germline V gives CDR1 LNHDA, CDR2 SQIVND (reference sequence). This CDR3 comprises 14 residues. The CDR3 sequence: CASTRWLRNQPQHF.

According to its frequency, this clonotype is medium-sized. V is TRBV7-9 and J is TRBJ2-2; TCRdb lists TRBD1, though no DNA is available to test this call. Germline CDR1 and CDR2: SEHNR and FQNEAQ (reference sequence). The CDR3 is 20 amino acids. CDR3: CASSSTGTGTKLTNTGELFF.

The chain links TRBV4-3 to TRBJ1-5; absent DNA, TCRdb's TRBD1 call cannot be checked. This CDR3 is built from 15 residues. Germline V lookup: CDR1 LGHNA, CDR2 YSLEER. The CDR3 loop is CASSVDRGFHQPQHF.

This clonotype shows up as medium-sized by frequency. J is TRBJ2-7 and V is TRBV6-1; the D gene TCRdb calls, TRBD1, cannot be checked with no DNA. The CDR3 covers 15 residues. CDR1 is MNHNS and CDR2 is SASEGT in the germline V gene. The CDR3 is CASSETLQGPYEQYF.